The 27 T cell receptor beta chains in this list originate from one sample, sequenced in a study of identical twins. In TCRdb, the 5' RACE reads were re-called with MiXCR into one record per CDR3 protein. The sample yields 200,000 to 250,000 distinct CDR3 sequences, roughly 7.5% seen once. Separately, the same data were catalogued under a study of yellow fever vaccine responses in identical twins.

The sequenced sample consisted of memory (CD45RO+) T cells sorted from blood. The source of these receptors is a woman under 30 in good health.

The chain recombines TRBV12-3 or TRBV12-4 with TRBJ1-4; D gene uncertain. V gave up 3 bases and J gave up 4 bases, with 15 bases separating them. The CDR3 totals 16 residues. CDR3 nucleotide sequence: TGTGCCAGCAGTTTTTCGATTGGTGGCCGTAATGAAAAACTGTTTTTT. Its protein product is CASSFSIGGRNEKLFF.

This clonotype was seen a handful of times. CDR3: CASSLEGLGSSGYTF. CDR3 DNA sequence: TGCGCCAGCAGCTTGGAAGGGCTTGGGTCCTCGGGCTACACCTTC. This chain connects TRBV5-1 to TRBJ1-2; D is ambiguous. V lost 0 bases and J lost 8, with 17 bases in between. CDR3 length: 15 residues. CDR1 and CDR2 from the germline V gene are SGHRS and YFSETQ.

This clonotype appeared a few times. V gene TRBV12-3 or TRBV12-4 combines with J gene TRBJ1-1; TRBD1 might be the D (5 bases). V shed 3 bases and J shed 1 base, with 6 bases lying between them. The CDR3 consists of 13 residues. CDR3 in amino acids: CASSFQGNTEAFF. CDR3 in DNA: TGTGCCAGCAGTTTTCAGGGGAACACTGAAGCTTTCTTT.

This clonotype came up a few times. The chain carries TRBV15 and TRBJ1-4, with D possibly being TRBD1 (5 bases). The CDR3 has 17 residues. V was trimmed by 3 bases and J by 4 bases, leaving 18 bases between them. Germline CDR1 reads LNHNV; CDR2 reads YYDKDF (reference sequence). This chain's CDR3 is CATSRGAGPASNEKLFF. In DNA form, the CDR3 reads TGTGCCACCAGCAGGGGCGCGGGGCCTGCGAGTAATGAAAAACTGTTTTTT.

In this sample, this clonotype turned up many times. This chain links TRBV7-3 with TRBJ2-1; 10 bases align to TRBD1. The CDR3 is 16 residues long. Germline assignment: CDR1 SGHTA and CDR2 FQGTGA. The J segment lost 4 bases and the V segment lost 1 base, leaving 4 bases of the junction unmatched. The CDR3 is CASSLKLGQGYNEQFF. CDR3 sequence (DNA): TGTGCCAGCAGCTTAAAGTTGGGACAGGGGTACAATGAGCAGTTCTTC.

The sample holds many counts of this clonotype. This chain connects TRBV12-3 or TRBV12-4 to TRBJ2-3, with D perhaps matching TRBD2 (5 bases). The CDR3 has 14 residues. Trimming removed 3 bases from V and 6 bases from J, with 13 bases in between. The CDR3 here is CASSLRTSSDTQYF. The CDR3 nucleotides are TGTGCCAGCAGTTTGAGGACTTCTTCGGATACGCAGTATTTT.

This chain joins TRBV12-3 or TRBV12-4 and TRBJ2-7; D uncertain. CDR3 size: 15 residues. Trimming pared 3 bases from V and 0 bases from J, leaving 12 bases between. Written as DNA, the CDR3 is TGTGCCAGCAGTTTTGGTTCGGGCAGCTCCTACGAGCAGTACTTC. Its translation: CASSFGSGSSYEQYF.

This chain links TRBV6-2 or TRBV6-3 with TRBJ2-7, with 15 nucleotides matching TRBD2. The CDR3 runs 16 residues. The V and J ends lost 5 bases and 2 bases, in that order; junction bases with no gene match: 4. CDR1 and CDR2 (germline): MNHEY, SVGEGT. CDR3 region: CASSNGLAGGPYEQYF. The DNA for the CDR3 is TGTGCCAGCAGTAACGGACTAGCGGGAGGGCCCTACGAGCAGTACTTC.

The chain has TRBV29-1 and TRBJ2-3, with 13 bases that match TRBD2. The CDR3 is 16 residues long. The V segment lost 4 bases and the J segment 2 bases; nucleotides outside the gene matches: 6. Germline values: CDR1 SQVTM, CDR2 ANQGSEA. The CDR3 nucleotides are TGCAGCGTTGCACCCGGGACTAGCGGGGCCACAGATACGCAGTATTTT. It specifies CSVAPGTSGATDTQYF.

At least ten counts were recorded for this clonotype. The chain is built from TRBV7-2 and TRBJ2-5; TRBD2 aligns across 7 bases. V shed 3 bases, J shed 0 bases, and the junction held 1 base outside the gene matches. CDR3 length: 14 amino acids. CDR1 and CDR2 from the germline V gene are SGHTA and FQGNSA. In DNA form, the CDR3 reads TGTGCCAGCAGCTTGCGGGGGTACCAAGAGACCCAGTACTTC. Its translation: CASSLRGYQETQYF.

In regard to this clonotype: This CDR3 is missing its conserved last phenylalanine or tryptophan, likely due to a read error. It is unclear where the CDR3 begins or ends on the DNA, so no DNA is shown, and the CDR3 is as TCRdb lists it. The V gene is TRBV21-1, the J gene TRBJ2-3; TRBD2 is the table's D call, not checked against the DNA. TRBV21-1 is designated a pseudogene. The CDR3 adds up to 10 amino acids, both ends counted. The chain's CDR3 is CASSKGAGER.

This clonotype was detected only a few times. The V and J genes are TRBV11-2 and TRBJ2-7, with D unresolved. The CDR3 has 11 residues. Deletions cut 8 bases from V and 3 bases from J, with 8 bases between. The germline V gene encodes CDR1 SGHAT and CDR2 FQNNGV. As DNA, the CDR3 is TGTGCCAGCGCAACCAACTACGAGCAGTACTTC. Protein sequence: CASATNYEQYF. Combining the CDR3 with reference TRBV11-2 and TRBJ2-7 gives the whole variable domain EAGVAQSPRYKIIEKRQSVAFWCNPISGHATLYWYQQILGQGPKLLIQFQNNGVVDDSQLPKDRFSAERLKGVDSTLKIQPAKLEDSAVYLCASATNYEQYFGPGTRLTVT.

This clonotype was seen only a few times. V usage is TRBV27 and J usage is TRBJ1-5, with 11 bases matching TRBD1. CDR3 length: 19 amino acids. V lost 5 bases, J lost 0 bases, and 12 bases stayed unmatched. Germline V gene sequence: CDR1 MNHEY, CDR2 SMNVEV (reference sequence). CDR3 sequence (DNA): TGTGCCAGCAGTGCGGGACAGGGGGAACCCCCATATAGCAATCAGCCCCAGCATTTT. Amino acids: CASSAGQGEPPYSNQPQHF.

This clonotype was found once. This may come from a read error, since a much larger clone is one base off. The rearrangement uses TRBV29-1 and TRBJ2-3; possibly TRBD2 for D (6 bases). This CDR3 comprises 10 residues. CDR1 is SQVTM, CDR2 ANQGSEA, per germline. The CDR3 DNA is TGCAGCGGGGGGGATGATACGCGGTATTTT. Translating it yields CSGGDDTRYF.

This chain connects TRBV7-9 to TRBJ2-1, with 11 bases identical to TRBD2. The ends lost 4 bases at V and 9 bases at J; junction bases unmatched: 5. CDR1 and CDR2 from the germline V gene are SEHNR and FQNEAQ (reference sequence). The CDR3 runs to 14 residues. The CDR3 DNA sequence: TGTGCCAGCAGCTCGACTAGCGGGATGTCTGAGCAGTTCTTC. As protein: CASSSTSGMSEQFF.

This clonotype was seen more than once but under ten times. The chain joins TRBV18 to TRBJ2-7; 9 bases agree with TRBD1. This CDR3 has 14 amino acids. CDR1 and CDR2 (germline): KGHSH, LQKENI. V shed 3 bases, J shed 6 bases, and the junction held 6 bases outside the gene matches. CDR3 protein: CASSPLGTGSEQYF. CDR3 nucleotides: TGTGCCAGCTCACCCCTAGGGACAGGGTCCGAGCAGTACTTC.

This chain joins TRBV20-1 and TRBJ1-2, with 8 positions matching TRBD1. Germline loops: CDR1 DFQATT, CDR2 SNEGSKA (reference sequence). V lost 2 bases, J lost 4 bases, and 3 bases stayed unmatched. The CDR3 is 13 amino acids. CDR3 nucleotide sequence: TGCAGTGCTAGAACAGGACAGGGCTATGGCTACACCTTC. It yields the protein CSARTGQGYGYTF.

The V and J genes are TRBV11-2 and TRBJ2-5; 8 bases agree with TRBD2. Germline trimming cut 5 bases from V and 2 bases from J; bases unmatched to any gene: 4. The CDR3 length is 14 residues. CDR1 and CDR2 from the germline V gene are SGHAT and FQNNGV. CDR3 nucleotide sequence: TGTGCCAGCAGCGCGGCGGGGGGTCAAGAGACCCAGTACTTC. Its protein product is CASSAAGGQETQYF.

The chain joins TRBV20-1 to TRBJ2-7; TRBD2 aligns across 11 bases. Germline CDR1 reads DFQATT; CDR2 reads SNEGSKA (reference sequence). There are 16 residues in the CDR3. V lost 0 bases to trimming and J lost 3 bases; unmatched junction nucleotides: 7. This CDR3 is CSARDPLTSGGYEQYF. The CDR3, as DNA: TGCAGTGCTAGAGATCCCCTTACTAGCGGGGGCTACGAGCAGTACTTC.

This clonotype was detected ten times or more. The gene calls are TRBV2 and TRBJ2-3, with 9 nucleotides matching TRBD1. The CDR3 loop spans 14 amino acids. Germline V lookup: CDR1 SNHLY, CDR2 FYNNEI. The V segment lost 1 base and the J segment 4 bases; nucleotides outside the gene matches: 0. The CDR3 spells CASSEDRGPDTQYF. The CDR3 DNA is TGTGCCAGCAGTGAAGACAGGGGGCCAGATACGCAGTATTTT.

This clonotype was counted ten times or more. This rearrangement joins TRBV9 to TRBJ2-3; 8 positions match TRBD1. Germline CDR1 and CDR2: SGDLS and YYNGEE. V was pared by 0 bases and J by 2 bases, with 5 bases of the junction left unmatched. This CDR3 is 16 amino acids long. CDR3 nucleotide sequence: TGTGCCAGCAGCGTAGCTCAGGGGGCGGTCACAGATACGCAGTATTTT. Its translation: CASSVAQGAVTDTQYF.

This clonotype was counted at least ten times. The rearrangement links TRBV5-1 to TRBJ1-1; 9 bases fit TRBD1. Looked up from germline, CDR1 is SGHRS and CDR2 is YFSETQ. V trimming: 3 bases; J trimming: 0 bases; junction bases outside the gene matches: 3. There are 15 residues in the CDR3. As DNA, the CDR3 is TGCGCCAGCAGCTCGGGACAGGGTATGAACACTGAAGCTTTCTTT. Protein: CASSSGQGMNTEAFF.

CDR3: CATSDLWAQGADTGELFF. In DNA, the CDR3 is TGTGCCACCAGTGATTTGTGGGCACAGGGGGCGGACACCGGGGAGCTGTTTTTT. J is TRBJ2-2 and V is TRBV24-1, with TRBD1 matching 9 bases. V shed 0 bases and J 3 bases; nucleotides not matched to a gene: 7. The CDR3 is 18 amino acids. The germline gives CDR1 KGHDR, CDR2 SFDVKD.

The V gene is TRBV7-9, the J gene TRBJ2-1; 7 bases are a match to TRBD1. Trimming at V came to 3 bases and at J to 7 bases, leaving 6 bases not matched to a gene. This CDR3 has 14 residues. Germline values: CDR1 SEHNR, CDR2 FQNEAQ (reference sequence). Here the CDR3 DNA reads TGTGCCAGCAGCTTCCTGGACAGGCCAAATGAGCAGTTCTTC. This codes for CASSFLDRPNEQFF.

This clonotype showed up many times. The chain is built from TRBV7-2 and TRBJ2-5; 7 bases map to TRBD2. The CDR3 spans 16 residues. Trimming cost V 1 base and J 5 bases; bases outside gene matches: 10. Per germline, CDR1 SGHTA and CDR2 FQGNSA. CDR3 loop: CASSLGDGRPGETQYF. The CDR3 region has the DNA TGTGCCAGCAGCTTAGGTGACGGGAGGCCCGGGGAGACCCAGTACTTC.

In this sample, this clonotype turned up many times. V usage is TRBV15 and J usage is TRBJ1-1; weak D call: TRBD1 (5 bases). Looked up from germline, CDR1 is LNHNV and CDR2 is YYDKDF (reference sequence). The V and J ends lost 2 bases and 4 bases respectively, with 11 bases between them. The CDR3 totals 14 residues. CDR3 bases: TGTGCCACCAGCAGACTCGCAGGGTCCACTGAAGCTTTCTTT. Amino acid sequence: CATSRLAGSTEAFF.

This clonotype was observed a handful of times. The chain recombines TRBV10-3 with TRBJ1-2; tentatively, D is TRBD1 (5 bases). Per germline, CDR1 ENHRY and CDR2 SYGVKD. The CDR3 consists of 13 residues. Trimming removed 6 bases from V and 4 bases from J, with 12 bases in between. The CDR3 sequence: CAIRRDPTYGYTF. The CDR3 DNA follows: TGTGCCATCAGGCGGGACCCTACCTATGGCTACACCTTC.